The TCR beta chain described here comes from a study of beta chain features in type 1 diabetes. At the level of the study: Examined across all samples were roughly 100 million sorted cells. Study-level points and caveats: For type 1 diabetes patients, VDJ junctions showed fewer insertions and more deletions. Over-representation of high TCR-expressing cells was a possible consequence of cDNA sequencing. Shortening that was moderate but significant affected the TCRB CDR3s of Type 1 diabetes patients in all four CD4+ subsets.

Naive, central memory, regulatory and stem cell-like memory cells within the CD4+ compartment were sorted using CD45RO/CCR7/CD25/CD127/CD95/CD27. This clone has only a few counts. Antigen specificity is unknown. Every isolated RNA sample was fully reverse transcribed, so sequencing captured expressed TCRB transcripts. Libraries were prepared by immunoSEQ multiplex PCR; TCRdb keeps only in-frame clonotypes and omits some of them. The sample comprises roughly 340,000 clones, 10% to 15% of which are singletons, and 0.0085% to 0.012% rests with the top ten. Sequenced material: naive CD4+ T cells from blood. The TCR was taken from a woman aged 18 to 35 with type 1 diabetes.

The CDR3 bases are TGTGCCATCAGTGTTCCTGGACAGGGAGGAGGCACTGAAGCTTTCTTT. Its translation is CAISVPGQGGGTEAFF. The chain is built from TRBV10-3 and TRBJ1-1, with 8 bases aligning to TRBD1. V shed 4 bases and J 4 bases; nucleotides not matched to a gene: 11. The V gene's germline CDR1 is ENHRY and CDR2 SYGVKD. The CDR3 spans 16 residues.